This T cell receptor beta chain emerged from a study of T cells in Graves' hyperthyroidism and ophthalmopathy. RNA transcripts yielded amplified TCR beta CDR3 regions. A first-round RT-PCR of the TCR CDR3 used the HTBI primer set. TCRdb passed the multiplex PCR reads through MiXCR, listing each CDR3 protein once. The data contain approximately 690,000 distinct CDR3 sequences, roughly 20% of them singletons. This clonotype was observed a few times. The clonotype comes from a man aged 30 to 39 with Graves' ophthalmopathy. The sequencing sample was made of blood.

CDR3: CASSALKTGELFF. Here the CDR3 DNA reads TGTGCCAGCAGCGCATTGAAGACCGGGGAGCTGTTTTTT. The chain recombines TRBV7-9 with TRBJ2-2; the D is unclear. With 5 bases removed from V and 5 bases from J, the gap between germline ends came to 9 bases. CDR1 is SEHNR, CDR2 FQNEAQ, per germline (reference sequence). The CDR3 runs to 13 residues.